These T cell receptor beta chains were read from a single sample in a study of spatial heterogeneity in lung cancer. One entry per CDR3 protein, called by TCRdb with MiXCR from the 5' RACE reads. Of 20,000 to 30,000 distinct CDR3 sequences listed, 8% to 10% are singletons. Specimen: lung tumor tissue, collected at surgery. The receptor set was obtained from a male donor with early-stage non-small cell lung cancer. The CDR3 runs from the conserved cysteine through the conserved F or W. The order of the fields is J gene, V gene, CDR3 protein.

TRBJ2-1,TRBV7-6,CASSLKNEDERFF
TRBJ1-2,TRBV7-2,CASSPTGGNYGYTF
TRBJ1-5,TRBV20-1,CSASAGNPGNQPQHF
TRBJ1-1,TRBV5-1,CASSWSANTEAFF
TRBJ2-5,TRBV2,CASNGLAGETQYF
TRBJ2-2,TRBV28,CVSYRLSTGELFF
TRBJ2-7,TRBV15,CATSTRTGFGNEQYF
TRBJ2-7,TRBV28,CASSLSTGFYEQYF
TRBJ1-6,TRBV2,CASGTGNSPLHF
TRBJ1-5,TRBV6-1,CASSEEVGNNQPQHF
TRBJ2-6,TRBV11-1,CASSLQQHPDSGANVLTF
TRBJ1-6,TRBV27,CASATTDYNSPLHF
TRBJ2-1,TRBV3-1,CASSRRAVYNEQFF
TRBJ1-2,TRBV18,CASSPGQRNYGYTF
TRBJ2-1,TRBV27,CASSFEGGARYNEQFF
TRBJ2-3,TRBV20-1,CSARGTLITDTQYF
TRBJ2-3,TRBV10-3,CAISDGRAADTQYF
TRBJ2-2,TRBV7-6,CASSSLNSGELFF
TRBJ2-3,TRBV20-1,CSAGPSGGATDTQYF
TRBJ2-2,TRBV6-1,CASSEARFTGELFF
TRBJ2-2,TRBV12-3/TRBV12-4,CASSLETGELFF
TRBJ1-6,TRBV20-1,CSAPLGVSPLHF
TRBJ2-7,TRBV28,CASSLVSSSFSGRGSQYF
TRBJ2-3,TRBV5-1,CASSLIQDTQYF
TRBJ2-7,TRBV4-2,CASTPRAGAGSSYEQYF
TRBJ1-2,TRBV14,CASSLQGLSYTF
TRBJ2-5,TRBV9,CASSVGGFQETQYF
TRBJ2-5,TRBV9,CASSALAGLPAETQYF
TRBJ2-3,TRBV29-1,CSVRELMDTQYF
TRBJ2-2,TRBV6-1,CASRGLAGGYTGELFF
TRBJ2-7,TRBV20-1,CSARDRTQKNTGEQYF
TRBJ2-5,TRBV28,CASSSGQGGQETQYF
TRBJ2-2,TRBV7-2,CASSARFSGELFF
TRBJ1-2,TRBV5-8,CASSLHIRNRYTF
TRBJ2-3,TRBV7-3,CASSSQSGPWDTQYF
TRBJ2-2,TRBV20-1,CSARGMMREFTGELFF